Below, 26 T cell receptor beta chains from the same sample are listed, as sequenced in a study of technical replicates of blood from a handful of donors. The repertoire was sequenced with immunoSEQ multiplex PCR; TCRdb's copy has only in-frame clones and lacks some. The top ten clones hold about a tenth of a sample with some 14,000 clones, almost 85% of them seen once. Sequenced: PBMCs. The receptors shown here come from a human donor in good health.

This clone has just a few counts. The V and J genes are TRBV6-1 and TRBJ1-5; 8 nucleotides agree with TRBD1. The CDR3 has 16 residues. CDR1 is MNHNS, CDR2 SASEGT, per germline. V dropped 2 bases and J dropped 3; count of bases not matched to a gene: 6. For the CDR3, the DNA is TGTGCCAGCAGTGAACACGCAGGGGGCAACAATCAGCCCCAGCATTTT. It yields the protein CASSEHAGGNNQPQHF.

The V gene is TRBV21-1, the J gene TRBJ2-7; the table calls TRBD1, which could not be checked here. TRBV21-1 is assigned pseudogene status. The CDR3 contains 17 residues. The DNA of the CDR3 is TGTGCCAGCAGCAAAGGCGCAGGGGGGCGGGACACCTACGAGCAGTACTTC. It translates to CASSKGAGGRDTYEQYF.

The CDR3 sequence is CASSSLGDYNEQFF. The CDR3 nucleotides are TGTGCCAGCAGCTCCCTCGGGGACTACAATGAGCAGTTCTTC. This chain uses TRBV11-2 with TRBJ2-1; possible D gene TRBD2, 5 bases. Germline CDR1 and CDR2: SGHAT and FQNNGV. Trimming pared 4 bases from V and 3 bases from J, leaving 10 bases between. This CDR3 contains 14 residues.

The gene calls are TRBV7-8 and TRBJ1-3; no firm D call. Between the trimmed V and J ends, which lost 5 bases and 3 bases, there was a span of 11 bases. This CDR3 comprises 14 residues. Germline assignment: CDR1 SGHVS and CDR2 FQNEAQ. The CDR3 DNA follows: TGTGCCAGCAGCCCTGCGACAATTGGAAACACCATATATTTT. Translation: CASSPATIGNTIYF.

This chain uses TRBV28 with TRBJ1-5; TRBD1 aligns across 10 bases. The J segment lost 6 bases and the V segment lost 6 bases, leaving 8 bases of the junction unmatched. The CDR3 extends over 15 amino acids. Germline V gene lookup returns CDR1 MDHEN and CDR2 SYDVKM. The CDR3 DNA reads TGTGCCAGCAGCCAGGGCGGGACAGGGGTTCAGCCCCAGCATTTT. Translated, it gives CASSQGGTGVQPQHF.

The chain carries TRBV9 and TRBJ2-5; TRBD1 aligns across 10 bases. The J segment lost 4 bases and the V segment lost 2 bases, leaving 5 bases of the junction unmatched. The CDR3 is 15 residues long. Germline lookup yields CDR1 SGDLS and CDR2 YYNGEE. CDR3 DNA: TGTGCCAGCAGCGTGCAGGGACAGGGGACAGAGACCCAGTACTTC. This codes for CASSVQGQGTETQYF. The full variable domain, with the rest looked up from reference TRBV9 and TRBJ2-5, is DSGVTQTPKHLITATGQRVTLRCSPRSGDLSVYWYQQSLDQGLQFLIQYYNGEERAKGNILERFSAQQFPDLHSELNLSSLELGDSALYFCASSVQGQGTETQYFGPGTRLLVL.

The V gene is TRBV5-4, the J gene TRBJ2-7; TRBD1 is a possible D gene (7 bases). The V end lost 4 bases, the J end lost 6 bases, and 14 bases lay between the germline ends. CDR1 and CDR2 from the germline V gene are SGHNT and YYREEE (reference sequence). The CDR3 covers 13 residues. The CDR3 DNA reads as TGTGCCAGCAGCGCCACAGGGGAGGTCGAGCAGTACTTC. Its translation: CASSATGEVEQYF.

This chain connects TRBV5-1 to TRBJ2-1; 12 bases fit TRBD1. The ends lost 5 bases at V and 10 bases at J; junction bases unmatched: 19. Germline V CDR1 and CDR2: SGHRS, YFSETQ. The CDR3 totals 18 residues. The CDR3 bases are TGCGCCAGCAGTTTGCCGAGCCCTGGGGGGACAGGGGGCGGGGAGCAGTTCTTC. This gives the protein CASSLPSPGGTGGGEQFF.

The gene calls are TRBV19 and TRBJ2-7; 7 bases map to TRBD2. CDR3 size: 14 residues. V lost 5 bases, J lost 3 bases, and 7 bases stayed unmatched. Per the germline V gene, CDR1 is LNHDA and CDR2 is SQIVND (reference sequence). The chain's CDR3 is CASSPQSSGYEQYF. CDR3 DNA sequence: TGTGCCAGTAGTCCCCAGTCTAGCGGCTACGAGCAGTACTTC.

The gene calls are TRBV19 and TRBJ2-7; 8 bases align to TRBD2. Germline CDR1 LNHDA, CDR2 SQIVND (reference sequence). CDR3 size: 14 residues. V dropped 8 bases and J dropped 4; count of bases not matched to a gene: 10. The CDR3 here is CASGPPGGFYEQYF. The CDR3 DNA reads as TGTGCCAGTGGCCCCCCGGGGGGGTTTTACGAGCAGTACTTC.

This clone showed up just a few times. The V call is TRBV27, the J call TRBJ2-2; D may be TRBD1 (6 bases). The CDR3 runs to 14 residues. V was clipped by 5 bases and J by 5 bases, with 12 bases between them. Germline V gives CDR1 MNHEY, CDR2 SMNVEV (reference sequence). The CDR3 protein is CASSTHTGTGELFF. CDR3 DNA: TGTGCCAGCAGTACTCACACAGGGACCGGGGAGCTGTTTTTT.

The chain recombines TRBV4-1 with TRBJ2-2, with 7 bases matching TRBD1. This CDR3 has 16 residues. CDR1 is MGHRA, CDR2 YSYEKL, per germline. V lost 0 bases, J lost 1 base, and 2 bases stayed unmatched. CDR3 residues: CASSQDQGVNTGELFF. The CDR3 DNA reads TGCGCCAGCAGCCAAGATCAGGGGGTGAACACCGGGGAGCTGTTTTTT.

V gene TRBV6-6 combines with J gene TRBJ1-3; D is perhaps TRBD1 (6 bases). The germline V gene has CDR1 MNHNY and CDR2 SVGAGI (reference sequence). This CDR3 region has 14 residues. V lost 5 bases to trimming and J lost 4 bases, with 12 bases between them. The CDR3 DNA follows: TGTGCCAGCAGTCAACAGGGTTCGGGAAACACCATATATTTT. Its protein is CASSQQGSGNTIYF.

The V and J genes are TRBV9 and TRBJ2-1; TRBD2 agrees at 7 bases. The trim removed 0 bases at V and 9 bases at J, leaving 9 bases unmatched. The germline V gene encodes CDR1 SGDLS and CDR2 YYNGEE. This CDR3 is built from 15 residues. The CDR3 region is CASSVGRGKRGEQFF. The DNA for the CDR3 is TGTGCCAGCAGCGTAGGGCGGGGGAAACGGGGTGAGCAGTTCTTC.

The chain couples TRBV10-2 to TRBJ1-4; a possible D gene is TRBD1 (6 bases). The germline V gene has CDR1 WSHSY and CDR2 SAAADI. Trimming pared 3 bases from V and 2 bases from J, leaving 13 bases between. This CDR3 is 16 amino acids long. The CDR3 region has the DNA TGCGCCAGCAGTGATATCAGGGGTTTGACTAATGAAAAACTGTTTTTT. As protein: CASSDIRGLTNEKLFF.

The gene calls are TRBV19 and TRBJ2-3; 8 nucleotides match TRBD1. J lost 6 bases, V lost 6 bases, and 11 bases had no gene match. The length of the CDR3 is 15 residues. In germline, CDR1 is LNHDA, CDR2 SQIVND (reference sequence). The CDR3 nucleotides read TGTGCCAGTAGGACCGACAGGGGAAGTGGGGATACGCAGTATTTT. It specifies CASRTDRGSGDTQYF.

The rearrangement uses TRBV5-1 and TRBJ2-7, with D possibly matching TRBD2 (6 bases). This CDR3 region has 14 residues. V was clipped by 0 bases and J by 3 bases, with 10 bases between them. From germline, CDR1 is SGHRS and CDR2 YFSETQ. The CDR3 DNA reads TGCGCCAGCAGCTTGGACGGCGGGAACTACGAGCAGTACTTC. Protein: CASSLDGGNYEQYF.

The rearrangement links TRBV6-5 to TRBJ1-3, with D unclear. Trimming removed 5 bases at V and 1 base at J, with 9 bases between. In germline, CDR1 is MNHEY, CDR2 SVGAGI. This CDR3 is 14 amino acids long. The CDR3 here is CASSRTPSGNTIYF. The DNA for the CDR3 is TGTGCCAGCAGTCGGACTCCGTCTGGAAACACCATATATTTT.

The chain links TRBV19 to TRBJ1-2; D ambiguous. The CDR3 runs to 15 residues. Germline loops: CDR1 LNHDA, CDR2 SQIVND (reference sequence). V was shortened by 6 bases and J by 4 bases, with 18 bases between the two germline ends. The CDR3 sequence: CASSWLIQASYGYTF. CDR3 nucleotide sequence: TGTGCCAGTAGCTGGCTAATTCAGGCTTCCTATGGCTACACCTTC.

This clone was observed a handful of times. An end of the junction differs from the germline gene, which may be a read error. The CDR3 region has the DNA TGTGCCATCAGTGCGGAGGGGAGGGCCGCCATTTTT. Translation gives CAISAEGRAAIF. The rearrangement links TRBV10-3 to TRBJ1-1, with D possibly matching TRBD1 (5 bases). This CDR3 is built from 12 residues. Looked up from germline, CDR1 is ENHRY and CDR2 is SYGVKD.

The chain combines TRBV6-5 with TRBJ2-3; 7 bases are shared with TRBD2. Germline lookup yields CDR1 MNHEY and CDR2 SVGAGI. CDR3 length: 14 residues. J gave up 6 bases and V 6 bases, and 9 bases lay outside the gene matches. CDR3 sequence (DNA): TGTGCCAGCAGACCCCCACTAGCGATGGATACGCAGTATTTT. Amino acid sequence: CASRPPLAMDTQYF.

The CDR3 here is CASSRDRGGQETQYF. The CDR3 DNA reads as TGTGCCAGCAGCCGGGACAGGGGAGGTCAGGAGACCCAGTACTTC. V is TRBV7-2 and J is TRBJ2-5; 10 bases map to TRBD1. The germline gives CDR1 SGHTA, CDR2 FQGNSA. The CDR3 spans 15 residues. The V and J ends lost 5 bases and 5 bases, in that order; junction bases with no gene match: 8.

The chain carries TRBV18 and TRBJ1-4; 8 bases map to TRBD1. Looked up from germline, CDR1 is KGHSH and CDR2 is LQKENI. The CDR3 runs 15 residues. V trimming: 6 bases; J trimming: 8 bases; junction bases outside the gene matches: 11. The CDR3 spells CASSPQGAPLEKLFF. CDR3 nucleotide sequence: TGTGCCAGCTCTCCCCAGGGGGCTCCCCTCGAAAAACTGTTTTTT.

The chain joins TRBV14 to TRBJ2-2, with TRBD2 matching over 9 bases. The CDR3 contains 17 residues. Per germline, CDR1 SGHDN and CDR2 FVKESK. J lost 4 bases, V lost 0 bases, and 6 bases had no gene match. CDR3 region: CASSQDTSGLGTGELFF. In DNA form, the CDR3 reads TGTGCCAGCAGCCAAGATACTAGCGGGTTGGGCACCGGGGAGCTGTTTTTT.

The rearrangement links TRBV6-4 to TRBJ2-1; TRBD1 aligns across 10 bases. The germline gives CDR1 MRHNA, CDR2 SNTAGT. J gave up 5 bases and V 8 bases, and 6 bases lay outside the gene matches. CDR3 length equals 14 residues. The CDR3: CASAGTGDNNEQFF. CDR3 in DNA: TGTGCCAGCGCTGGGACAGGGGATAACAATGAGCAGTTCTTC.

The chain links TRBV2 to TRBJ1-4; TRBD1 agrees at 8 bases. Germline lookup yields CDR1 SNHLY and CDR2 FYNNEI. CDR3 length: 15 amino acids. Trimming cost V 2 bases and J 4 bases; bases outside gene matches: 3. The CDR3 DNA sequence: TGTGCCAGCAGTGAAAGGACAGGGATTAATGAAAAACTGTTTTTT. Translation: CASSERTGINEKLFF.